These T cell receptor beta chains were read from a single sample in a study of blood T cell repertoires in COVID-19. The data were produced by immunoSEQ multiplex PCR, yet TCRdb's version contains in-frame clones alone and is incomplete. The table has roughly 220,000 clones, 85% to 90% seen once; the top ten hold about 2.9%. Sequencing was performed on peripheral blood. All receptors come from a man aged 60 to 75 with acute or convalescent COVID-19. The CDR3 runs from the conserved cysteine through the conserved F or W. A D gene is named only where the DNA matches it firmly. Some rows have no size entry. The others give once, few or many, or a class for an expanded clone.

clone_size: -; j_call: TRBJ1-4; d_call: TRBD1; v_call: TRBV25-1; cdr3_aa: CASSLGTGRNQKLFF; cdr3_nt: TGTGCCAGCAGTCTCGGGACAGGGAGGAATCAAAAACTGTTTTTT
clone_size: -; j_call: TRBJ2-7; d_call: TRBD1; v_call: TRBV5-1; cdr3_aa: CASSYLSLGQGADGGEQYF; cdr3_nt: TGCGCCAGCAGCTACCTATCACTGGGACAGGGGGCGGATGGGGGCGAGCAGTACTTC
clone_size: -; j_call: TRBJ2-1; d_call: TRBD2; v_call: TRBV18; cdr3_aa: CASSSGLANEQFF; cdr3_nt: TGTGCCAGCTCATCGGGACTAGCGAATGAGCAGTTCTTC
clone_size: -; j_call: TRBJ1-1; d_call: -; v_call: TRBV14; cdr3_aa: CASSPTTGNTEAFF; cdr3_nt: TGTGCCAGCAGCCCGACGACAGGGAACACTGAAGCTTTCTTT
clone_size: -; j_call: TRBJ2-1; d_call: TRBD2; v_call: TRBV9; cdr3_aa: CASSVATGLAGVDEQFF; cdr3_nt: TGTGCCAGCAGCGTAGCTACGGGACTAGCGGGGGTCGATGAGCAGTTCTTC
clone_size: -; j_call: TRBJ2-7; d_call: -; v_call: TRBV3-1/TRBV3-2; cdr3_aa: CASSQVRGYEQYF; cdr3_nt: TGTGCCAGCAGCCAAGTTCGGGGTTACGAGCAGTACTTC
clone_size: once; j_call: TRBJ2-1; d_call: -; v_call: TRBV4-3; cdr3_aa: CASSQESGHTQYRYNEQFF; cdr3_nt: TGCGCCAGCAGCCAAGAATCGGGACACACACAATATCGGTACAATGAGCAGTTCTTC
clone_size: once; j_call: TRBJ2-7; d_call: TRBD1; v_call: TRBV7-9; cdr3_aa: CASSLKWDRGRDEQYF; cdr3_nt: TGTGCCAGCAGCCTAAAGTGGGACAGGGGGCGTGACGAGCAGTACTTC
clone_size: few; j_call: TRBJ1-1; d_call: TRBD1; v_call: TRBV7-6; cdr3_aa: CASSLRTGRNTEAFF; cdr3_nt: TGTGCCAGCAGCTTGCGGACAGGGCGGAACACTGAAGCTTTCTTT
clone_size: -; j_call: TRBJ1-4; d_call: TRBD1; v_call: TRBV19; cdr3_aa: CASSRYRTGTGTNEKLFF; cdr3_nt: TGTGCCAGTAGCCGATACCGGACCGGGACAGGAACTAATGAAAAACTGTTTTTT
clone_size: -; j_call: TRBJ1-4; d_call: -; v_call: TRBV28; cdr3_aa: CASKVGDRTNEKLFF; cdr3_nt: TGTGCCAGCAAAGTGGGCGACAGAACTAATGAAAAACTGTTTTTT
clone_size: -; j_call: TRBJ2-2; d_call: -; v_call: TRBV6-2/TRBV6-3; cdr3_aa: CASSYSRGNTGELFF; cdr3_nt: TGTGCCAGCAGTTACTCTCGGGGTAACACCGGGGAGCTGTTTTTT
clone_size: -; j_call: TRBJ2-5; d_call: -; v_call: TRBV29-1; cdr3_aa: CSVRRQAAFQETQYF; cdr3_nt: TGCAGCGTCCGCCGACAAGCCGCCTTCCAAGAGACCCAGTACTTC
clone_size: -; j_call: TRBJ2-1; d_call: TRBD2; v_call: TRBV2; cdr3_aa: CASTSAVAGGGNEQFF; cdr3_nt: TGTGCCAGCACCTCAGCAGTAGCGGGGGGCGGCAATGAGCAGTTCTTC
clone_size: few; j_call: TRBJ1-5; d_call: -; v_call: TRBV5-1; cdr3_aa: CASSQMGGQPQHF; cdr3_nt: TGCGCCAGCAGTCAAATGGGAGGTCAGCCCCAGCATTTT
clone_size: -; j_call: TRBJ2-5; d_call: TRBD1; v_call: TRBV11-2; cdr3_aa: CASSLGGQGAPETQYF; cdr3_nt: TGTGCCAGCAGCTTAGGCGGACAGGGGGCCCCGGAGACCCAGTACTTC